This T cell receptor (beta chain) was documented in a study of blood T cells in healthy people across ages. General study results and limits: Naive T cell percentage and TCR beta diversity correlated strongly.

Notes on this clonotype: Its cognate antigen is unknown.

Collection of 8.5 to 10 milliliters of peripheral blood was performed for each donor. Deletions cut 6 bases from V and 11 bases from J, with 11 bases between. Germline-derived CDR1 and CDR2 are SNHLY and FYNNEI. The CDR3 contains 11 residues. Alongside a J-beta primer mix, a sample-barcoded 5' primer served in a second PCR lasting about 7 to 11 cycles. TCRdb passed the 5' RACE reads through MiXCR, listing each CDR3 protein once. Of 600,000 to 1,000,000 distinct CDR3 sequences in the sample, more than 45% were seen once. Specimen: blood. The chain recombines TRBV2 with TRBJ2-4; the D is unclear. The sequence was obtained from a man aged 25 to 40 in good health. This CDR3 is CASRSGRVQYF. CDR3 bases: TGTGCCAGCAGGTCGGGCCGTGTTCAGTACTTC.